Presented here are 31 T cell receptor beta chains from one specimen sequenced in a study of PD-L1 blockade in urothelial cancer. Here immunoSEQ multiplex PCR was the method, and the copy in TCRdb shows in-frame clones only, minus some. The sample carries more than 95,000 clones, 86% recorded once. Specified time point: peripheral blood 6 weeks after treatment start. The specimen comprised PBMCs, sampled around atezolizumab (anti-PD-L1) treatment. The receptors here all came from a man over 45 with urothelial cancer.

This chain joins TRBV6-1 and TRBJ2-5; no firm D call. The germline V and J ends were trimmed by 1 base and 7 bases, with 10 bases remaining between them. The germline gives CDR1 MNHNS, CDR2 SASEGT. The CDR3 consists of 13 residues. CDR3 DNA sequence: TGTGCCAGCAGTGAAGATTACAAAACGACCCAGTACTTC. It yields the protein CASSEDYKTTQYF.

This chain joins TRBV30 and TRBJ2-2, with D possibly TRBD1 on 7 matching bases. CDR3 length: 14 amino acids. The V gene's germline CDR1 is GTSNPN and CDR2 SVGIG (reference sequence). The V and J ends lost 5 bases and 4 bases respectively, with 14 bases between them. The CDR3 DNA reads as TGTGCCTGGGGGGGGACAGCTCTCACCGGGGAGCTGTTTTTT. It codes for CAWGGTALTGELFF.

V is TRBV7-8 and J is TRBJ2-5; 7 bases fit TRBD2. With 0 bases clipped from V and 5 bases from J, the junction kept 9 bases outside the gene matches. Germline lookup yields CDR1 SGHVS and CDR2 FQNEAQ. CDR3 size: 16 residues. The CDR3 DNA is TGTGCCAGCAGCTTAGCTCGGGGGAGGGCCCTCGAGACCCAGTACTTC. This translates into CASSLARGRALETQYF.

The chain is built from TRBV11-3 and TRBJ2-5; the match to TRBD2 covers 8 bases. The CDR3 consists of 13 residues. The germline V gene has CDR1 SGHNT and CDR2 YENEEA. The ends lost 5 bases at V and 5 bases at J; junction bases unmatched: 4. The CDR3 protein is CASSQIAGETQYF. The CDR3 DNA is TGTGCCAGCAGCCAAATAGCGGGGGAGACCCAGTACTTC.

The rearrangement uses TRBV15 and TRBJ2-7, with no clear D. CDR1 is LNHNV, CDR2 YYDKDF, per germline (reference sequence). The CDR3 totals 15 residues. V gave up 0 bases and J gave up 3 bases, with 12 bases separating them. This CDR3 reads CATSRDPPSYYEQYF. CDR3 coding DNA: TGTGCCACCAGCAGAGATCCTCCTAGTTACTACGAGCAGTACTTC.

The rearrangement links TRBV18 to TRBJ2-3, with TRBD1 identical over 7 bases. The CDR3 loop spans 18 amino acids. V trimming: 0 bases; J trimming: 2 bases; junction bases outside the gene matches: 11. CDR1 KGHSH and CDR2 LQKENI come from the germline V gene. CDR3 sequence reads: CASSPPSRGFTYTDTQYF. In DNA form, the CDR3 reads TGTGCCAGCTCACCACCGTCCAGGGGGTTTACCTACACAGATACGCAGTATTTT.

This chain connects TRBV2 to TRBJ2-7; D possibly corresponds to TRBD1 (6 bases). Trimming shortened V by 3 bases and J by 1 base, and 13 bases separated the two germline ends. The length of the CDR3 is 15 residues. The V gene's germline CDR1 is SNHLY and CDR2 FYNNEI. CDR3: CASSDWGQGSYEQYF. For the CDR3, the DNA is TGTGCCAGCAGTGACTGGGGGCAGGGATCCTACGAGCAGTACTTC.

The chain joins TRBV27 to TRBJ1-2; 8 nucleotides line up with TRBD1. The CDR3 runs to 14 residues. Per germline, CDR1 MNHEY and CDR2 SMNVEV (reference sequence). The V segment lost 5 bases and the J segment 7 bases; nucleotides outside the gene matches: 9. This chain's CDR3 is CASSPYGTGGGYTF. CDR3 DNA sequence: TGTGCCAGCAGTCCCTACGGGACAGGTGGTGGCTACACCTTC.

To note about this clone: Since the CDR3 does not end with the conserved phenylalanine or tryptophan, this likely comes from a read error. The J gene is TRBJ1-2, the V gene TRBV30; 7 positions agree with TRBD1. Germline trimming cut 3 bases from V and 7 bases from J; bases unmatched to any gene: 8. The CDR3 runs to 13 residues. Germline V lookup: CDR1 GTSNPN, CDR2 SVGIG (reference sequence). In DNA form, the CDR3 reads TGTGCCTGGAGGAACAGGGGCTCGGGTGGCTACACCCTC. Its protein product is CAWRNRGSGGYTL.

V usage is TRBV27 and J usage is TRBJ1-3; D remains ambiguous. The V and J ends lost 7 bases and 0 bases respectively, with 7 bases between them. CDR3 length equals 13 residues. Germline V gives CDR1 MNHEY, CDR2 SMNVEV (reference sequence). CDR3 region: CASISSSGNTIYF. The CDR3 DNA follows: TGTGCCAGCATATCCTCCTCTGGAAACACCATATATTTT.

V and J are TRBV6-6 and TRBJ2-7; 10 bases map to TRBD2. V lost 7 bases, J lost 6 bases, and 6 bases stayed unmatched. The CDR3 loop spans 13 amino acids. CDR1 and CDR2 (germline): MNHNY, SVGAGI (reference sequence). The DNA of the CDR3 is TGTGCCAGCACGGAGCGGGAGGGCTCCGAGCAGTACTTC. Protein sequence: CASTEREGSEQYF.

This chain links TRBV19 with TRBJ2-1, with 9 bases that match TRBD1. The junction had 14 bases not matched to a gene; V was cut back by 6 bases and J by 8 bases. The length of the CDR3 is 16 residues. CDR1 and CDR2 from the germline V gene are LNHDA and SQIVND (reference sequence). CDR3 protein: CASSPGTGSIFDEQFF. In DNA, the CDR3 is TGTGCCAGTAGCCCCGGGACAGGGAGTATTTTCGATGAGCAGTTCTTC.

The chain joins TRBV28 to TRBJ2-7; 8 bases are a match to TRBD1. With 4 bases clipped from V and 6 bases from J, the junction kept 14 bases outside the gene matches. Germline V gene sequence: CDR1 MDHEN, CDR2 SYDVKM. The CDR3 has 16 amino acids. The CDR3, as DNA: TGTGCCAGCAGTTATACAGGGGGGCCTGTGGATGGCGAGCAGTACTTC. This codes for CASSYTGGPVDGEQYF.

The J gene is TRBJ2-1, the V gene TRBV28; 7 nucleotides agree with TRBD2. The V gene's germline CDR1 is MDHEN and CDR2 SYDVKM. Losses at the gene ends were 7 bases for V and 4 bases for J; bases not matched to a gene: 13. This CDR3 region has 16 residues. CDR3 amino acids: CASTSPSGAGYNEQFF. As DNA, the CDR3 is TGTGCCAGCACTTCGCCCTCGGGAGCGGGATACAATGAGCAGTTCTTC.

J is TRBJ1-2 and V is TRBV29-1, with 10 bases lining up with TRBD1. CDR1 SQVTM and CDR2 ANQGSEA come from the germline V gene. The CDR3 loop spans 11 amino acids. V gave up 4 bases and J gave up 7 bases; unmatched junction bases: 0. The CDR3 nucleotides are TGCAGCGTTGGGACAGGGGGTGGCTACACCTTC. Translation: CSVGTGGGYTF.

The chain recombines TRBV5-5 with TRBJ2-2; 7 bases align to TRBD1. The V segment lost 5 bases and the J segment 7 bases; nucleotides outside the gene matches: 5. CDR3 size: 13 residues. Germline V gene data show CDR1 as SGHKS and CDR2 as YYEKEE (reference sequence). The CDR3 DNA is TGTGCCAGCAGTGGGACAGCAAGCGGGGAGCTGTTTTTT. Amino acid sequence: CASSGTASGELFF.

V usage is TRBV7-2 and J usage is TRBJ1-5, with TRBD1 matching 7 bases. V gave up 6 bases and J gave up 1 base; unmatched junction bases: 6. Germline V gives CDR1 SGHTA, CDR2 FQGNSA. The CDR3 runs 15 residues. The DNA of the CDR3 is TGTGCCAGCAGTATACAGGGGAGGAGCAATCAGCCCCAGCATTTT. Translated: CASSIQGRSNQPQHF.

This chain links TRBV4-1 with TRBJ2-2; 9 positions match TRBD2. This CDR3 spans 16 amino acids. Germline trimming cut 5 bases from V and 7 bases from J; bases unmatched to any gene: 11. Germline loops: CDR1 MGHRA, CDR2 YSYEKL. Here the CDR3 reads CASSIRSGRGNGELFF. DNA for the CDR3: TGCGCCAGCAGCATACGTAGCGGGAGAGGGAACGGGGAGCTGTTTTTT.

The chain carries TRBV6-5 and TRBJ1-1; D is ambiguous. Germline V gene data show CDR1 as MNHEY and CDR2 as SVGAGI. V was pared by 7 bases and J by 7 bases, with 10 bases between. This CDR3 has 11 residues. CDR3 in DNA: TGTGCCAGCACGGGGAACCATGAAGCTTTCTTT. Amino acids: CASTGNHEAFF.

This clone was counted once. The V call is TRBV5-1, the J call TRBJ2-3; possibly TRBD2 for D (5 bases). Germline V CDR1 and CDR2: SGHRS, YFSETQ. Trimming removed 0 bases from V and 2 bases from J, with 13 bases in between. The CDR3 consists of 16 residues. CDR3 DNA: TGCGCCAGCAGCTTGGCCCTGATCGGGGACACAGATACGCAGTATTTT. This translates into CASSLALIGDTDTQYF.

CDR3 DNA sequence: TGCGCCAGCAGCTCAGGACTAGATTCAGGAGTCCGCCATAAGTACCAAGAGACCCAGTACTTC. This codes for CASSSGLDSGVRHKYQETQYF. The chain carries TRBV5-1 and TRBJ2-5; 7 bases map to TRBD2. Unmatched junction bases numbered 23, after V lost 3 bases and J lost 0 bases. The length of the CDR3 is 21 residues. Germline V CDR1 and CDR2: SGHRS, YFSETQ.

A few counts support this clone. CDR3 nucleotides: TGTGCCAGCAGTTACTCCAGGGCGGTGAATGGCTACACCTTC. This sequence encodes CASSYSRAVNGYTF. This chain uses TRBV6-5 with TRBJ1-2; TRBD1 might be the D (5 bases). CDR3 length: 14 residues. Germline values: CDR1 MNHEY, CDR2 SVGAGI. V lost 0 bases, J lost 6 bases, and 11 bases lay in between.

The CDR3 DNA sequence: TGTGCCAGCAGCAAATGCCCGGGAGATGAAGGGTTTCCATACGGCTACACCTTC. Amino acids: CASSKCPGDEGFPYGYTF. The chain couples TRBV21-1 to TRBJ1-2. TRBV21-1 is a pseudogene segment. This CDR3 has 18 amino acids.

The chain is built from TRBV10-2 and TRBJ1-1, with 7 bases matching TRBD1. J gave up 0 bases and V 9 bases, and 7 bases lay outside the gene matches. CDR1 WSHSY and CDR2 SAAADI come from the germline V gene. The length of the CDR3 is 14 residues. This CDR3 is CASTLGGVNTEAFF. Here the CDR3 DNA reads TGCGCCAGTACCCTAGGGGGCGTGAACACTGAAGCTTTCTTT.

The chain recombines TRBV4-2 with TRBJ2-3; the match to TRBD2 covers 8 bases. V was pared by 4 bases and J by 5 bases, with 11 bases of the junction left unmatched. The length of the CDR3 is 16 residues. Germline V gene lookup returns CDR1 LGHNA and CDR2 YNFKEQ. The CDR3 spells CASSPGQRLAGDTQYF. Here the CDR3 DNA reads TGTGCCAGCAGCCCCGGGCAGCGCCTAGCGGGAGATACGCAGTATTTT.

The rearrangement joins TRBV7-2 to TRBJ1-1, with TRBD1 matching over 7 bases. Germline CDR1 SGHTA, CDR2 FQGNSA. The CDR3 has 14 amino acids. V lost 4 bases and J lost 4; bases outside the gene matches: 6. DNA of the CDR3: TGTGCCAGCAGCTCTACAGGGGTCCGCACTGAAGCTTTCTTT. It codes for CASSSTGVRTEAFF.

The chain combines TRBV5-6 with TRBJ2-7; TRBD2 matches at 11 bases. The V segment lost 2 bases and the J segment 2 bases; nucleotides outside the gene matches: 9. The germline V gene has CDR1 SGHDT and CDR2 YYEEEE. There are 17 residues in the CDR3. CDR3 coding DNA: TGTGCCAGCAGCTTTCGGACTAGCGGGTACACTACCTACGAGCAGTACTTC. This translates into CASSFRTSGYTTYEQYF. Together with reference TRBV5-6 and TRBJ2-7, the CDR3 gives the full variable domain: DAGVTQSPTHLIKTRGQQVTLRCSPKSGHDTVSWYQQALGQGPQFIFQYYEEEERQRGNFPDRFSGHQFPNYSSELNVNALLLGDSALYLCASSFRTSGYTTYEQYFGPGTRLTVT.

V and J are TRBV7-3 and TRBJ2-1, with D tentatively TRBD1 (6 bases). CDR1 SGHTA and CDR2 FQGTGA come from the germline V gene. The germline V and J ends were trimmed by 6 bases and 3 bases, with 15 bases remaining between them. The CDR3 contains 15 residues. Here the CDR3 reads CASSYEGQNYNEQFF. The CDR3 DNA reads TGTGCCAGCAGTTACGAGGGACAAAACTACAATGAGCAGTTCTTC.

This chain joins TRBV5-4 and TRBJ2-2; D gene ambiguous. CDR1 and CDR2 (germline): SGHNT, YYREEE (reference sequence). V lost 0 bases and J lost 8, with 5 bases in between. This CDR3 contains 12 residues. Here the CDR3 DNA reads TGTGCCAGCAGCTTGGGACTTGGGGAGCTGTTTTTT. It encodes CASSLGLGELFF.

This clone has just one count. The CDR3 is CAWSRGRANEKLFF. CDR3 DNA sequence: TGTGCCTGGAGTCGAGGGCGTGCTAATGAAAAACTGTTTTTT. The genes are TRBV30 and TRBJ1-4; D gene unclear. The V end lost 2 bases, the J end lost 3 bases, and 10 bases lay between the germline ends. This CDR3 is built from 14 residues. Germline V lookup: CDR1 GTSNPN, CDR2 SVGIG (reference sequence).

CDR3 DNA: TGCGCCAGCAGCTTGTCTAGCGGATCTGGGGCCAACGTCCTGACTTTC. Translating it yields CASSLSSGSGANVLTF. The genes are TRBV5-1 and TRBJ2-6; 7 nucleotides align to TRBD2. With 1 base clipped from V and 1 base from J, the junction kept 2 bases outside the gene matches. The germline gives CDR1 SGHRS, CDR2 YFSETQ. The CDR3 contains 16 residues. Based on the CDR3 plus reference TRBV5-1 and TRBJ2-6, the full variable domain is KAGVTQTPRYLIKTRGQQVTLSCSPISGHRSVSWYQQTPGQGLQFLFEYFSETQRNKGNFPGRFSGRQFSNSRSEMNVSTLELGDSALYLCASSLSSGSGANVLTFGAGSRLTVL.